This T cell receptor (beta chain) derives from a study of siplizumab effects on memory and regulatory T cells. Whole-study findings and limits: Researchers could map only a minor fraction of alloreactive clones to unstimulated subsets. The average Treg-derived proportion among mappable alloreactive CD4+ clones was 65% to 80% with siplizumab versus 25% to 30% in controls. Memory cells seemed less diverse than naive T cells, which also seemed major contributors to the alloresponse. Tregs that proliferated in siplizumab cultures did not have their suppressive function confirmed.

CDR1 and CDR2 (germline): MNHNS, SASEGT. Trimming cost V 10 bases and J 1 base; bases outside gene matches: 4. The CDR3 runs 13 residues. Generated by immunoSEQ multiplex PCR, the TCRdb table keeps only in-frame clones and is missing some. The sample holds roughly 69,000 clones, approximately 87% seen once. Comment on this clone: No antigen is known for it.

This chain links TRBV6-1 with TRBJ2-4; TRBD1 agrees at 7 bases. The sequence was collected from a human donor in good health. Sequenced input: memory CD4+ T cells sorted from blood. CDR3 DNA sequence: TGTGCCATAGGGGGCGCGGCCAAAAACATTCAGTACTTC. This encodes CAIGGAAKNIQYF.